This T cell receptor (beta chain) was identified during a study of OX40 agonist ivuxolimab in advanced cancers. At the level of the study: Each patient was given ivuxolimab into a vein every 2 weeks, at 0.01 to 10 mg/kg. Partial responses were achieved by three patients: one hepatocellular carcinoma, two cutaneous melanoma. Study-wide points: In the 0.1-3.0 mg/kg groups, partial responders showed among the lowest expansion.

This CDR3 has 16 residues. Germline assignment: CDR1 MGHRA and CDR2 YSYEKL. Trimming took 5 bases from V and 5 from J; bases not matched to a gene: 9. The protocol was immunoSEQ multiplex PCR, while the TCRdb copy is restricted to in-frame clones and leaves out a portion. The data contain tens of thousands of clones, 90% to 95% of them seen just once; the ten biggest clones take up 15% to 20%. This clone turned up a few times. The antigen remains undetermined. This likely reflects a read error, since a far larger clone is one base away. Additional DNA sequences in this sample encode the identical CDR3.

The source material was CD4+ or CD8+ T cells sorted from blood, sampled in a trial of the OX40 agonist ivuxolimab. The TCR sequence derives from an adult with an advanced solid tumor such as melanoma, head and neck, liver or kidney cancer. The rearrangement links TRBV4-1 to TRBJ2-5; TRBD2 aligns across 12 bases. The CDR3 spells CASSGRTSGDLETQYF. CDR3 bases: TGCGCCAGCAGCGGGCGGACTAGCGGGGACCTGGAGACCCAGTACTTC.